The 15 T cell receptor beta chains given below trace back to one sample, sequenced in a study of CD4 and CD8 cells across lung adenocarcinoma regions. TCRdb re-called the PCR reads through MiXCR, storing one row per CDR3 protein. Of approximately 4,300 distinct CDR3 sequences in the sample, 45% were seen once. Sequencing was carried out using CD4+ T cells from the margin of a lung tumor. These receptors were taken from a female donor with lung adenocarcinoma. The CD4 and CD8 labels of this study may be unreliable.

The chain recombines TRBV10-3 with TRBJ2-1; 9 nucleotides line up with TRBD2. The last part of the DNA fits TRBJ2-7 better; the J call may be wrong. This CDR3 spans 17 amino acids. CDR1 ENHRY and CDR2 SYGVKD come from the germline V gene. For the CDR3, the DNA is TGTGCCATCAGCGAACCACCTAGCGGGACCAGCTCCTACGAGCAGTACTTC. Translating it yields CAISEPPSGTSSYEQYF.

This clonotype was picked up a small number of times. The V gene is TRBV28, the J gene TRBJ2-3; 14 bases align to TRBD2. J was trimmed by 1 base and V by 3 bases; bases with no gene match: 6. The CDR3 loop spans 18 amino acids. Germline assignment: CDR1 MDHEN and CDR2 SYDVKM. CDR3 amino acids: CASSFETSGRGGTDTQYF. The CDR3 nucleotides are TGTGCCAGCAGTTTTGAGACTAGCGGGAGGGGGGGCACAGATACGCAGTATTTT.

By share of the sample, this clonotype is medium-sized (0.01 to 0.1%). This chain connects TRBV6-1 to TRBJ2-3, with 7 bases aligning to TRBD2. The CDR3 has 17 residues. Germline V gene data show CDR1 as MNHNS and CDR2 as SASEGT. V gave up 6 bases and J gave up 1 base; unmatched junction bases: 13. The CDR3 nucleotides are TGTGCCAGCAGCATGGCTAGCGGAGGGAGGGGCACAGATACGCAGTATTTT. It codes for CASSMASGGRGTDTQYF.

This clonotype came up a few times. The CDR3 loop is CASSESVRRGVLYF. DNA for the CDR3: TGTGCCAGCAGTGAATCTGTCCGCAGGGGGGTATTGTACTTC. The chain couples TRBV6-1 to TRBJ2-4; TRBD1 is a possible D gene (7 bases). The CDR3 contains 14 residues. CDR1 and CDR2 (germline): MNHNS, SASEGT. V lost 2 bases and J lost 15, with 20 bases in between.

This clonotype was seen only a few times. The rearrangement joins TRBV11-2 to TRBJ2-1; 10 bases map to TRBD2. Germline CDR1 is SGHAT and CDR2 is FQNNGV. CDR3 size: 14 residues. With V trimmed by 5 bases and J by 10 bases, 8 bases remained unmatched. CDR3 in DNA: TGTGCCAGCAGCACGACTAGCGGGCAGTACGAGCAGTTCTTC. Translated: CASSTTSGQYEQFF.

This clonotype has only a few counts. The chain has TRBV25-1 and TRBJ2-1; 11 positions agree with TRBD2. Germline V gene data show CDR1 as MGHDK and CDR2 as SYGVNS. With V trimmed by 4 bases and J by 4 bases, 0 bases remained unmatched. This CDR3 has 14 amino acids. The CDR3 reads CASSVAGGYNEQFF. CDR3 bases: TGTGCCAGCAGTGTAGCGGGAGGGTACAATGAGCAGTTCTTC.

This chain connects TRBV7-2 to TRBJ2-3; D is uncertain. This CDR3 is 15 amino acids long. V lost 8 bases to trimming and J lost 6 bases, with 21 bases between them. The germline CDR1 and CDR2 sequences are SGHTA and FQGNSA. The CDR3 DNA reads TGTGCCAGCGCTAGAGCGAACCGCCCATGGGATACGCAGTATTTT. The encoded protein is CASARANRPWDTQYF.

On this clonotype itself: An end of the junction differs from the germline gene, which may be a read error. V gene TRBV12-3 or TRBV12-4 combines with J gene TRBJ2-3, with D unresolved. The CDR3 sequence is 14 residues long. The DNA for the CDR3 is TGTGCCGGCAGTCCTCTAAGAGCCAAAGACACTCAGTATTTC. Translated: CAGSPLRAKDTQYF.

The V and J genes are TRBV14 and TRBJ2-5; a possible D gene is TRBD2 (5 bases). V gave up 3 bases and J gave up 2 bases, with 7 bases separating them. There are 13 residues in the CDR3. Per germline, CDR1 SGHDN and CDR2 FVKESK. The DNA of the CDR3 is TGTGCCAGCAGCCAGGGGAGACAAGAGACCCAGTACTTC. Translation gives CASSQGRQETQYF.

The count of this clonotype is one. The chain carries TRBV7-6 and TRBJ2-3; a possible D gene is TRBD1 (6 bases). The DNA end favors TRBJ2-5, so the J call may be wrong. The V gene's germline CDR1 is SGHVS and CDR2 FNYEAQ. The CDR3 loop spans 12 amino acids. The CDR3 DNA sequence: TGTGCCAGCAGCTTCCAACAGGGGACCCAGTACTTC. Its translation is CASSFQQGTQYF.

The rearrangement links TRBV5-6 to TRBJ2-1, with TRBD2 identical over 15 bases. The CDR3 spans 16 residues. CDR1 and CDR2 from the germline V gene are SGHDT and YYEEEE. The V gene end was trimmed by 4 bases and the J gene end by 10 bases; junction bases not matched to a gene: 9. The CDR3 sequence is CASSGGTSGRFYEQFF. The CDR3 region has the DNA TGTGCCAGCAGCGGGGGGACTAGCGGGAGGTTCTACGAGCAGTTCTTC.

The chain combines TRBV4-1 with TRBJ2-3; 7 nucleotides align to TRBD1. The CDR3 is 17 residues long. Germline V gene sequence: CDR1 MGHRA, CDR2 YSYEKL. V shed 1 base and J 0 bases; nucleotides not matched to a gene: 7. CDR3 nucleotides: TGCGCCAGCAGCCAAGGGGAGACAGGGATTAGCACAGATACGCAGTATTTT. Its protein is CASSQGETGISTDTQYF.

Judged by abundance, this clonotype is medium-sized (0.01 to 0.1%). A much larger clone sits a single nucleotide away, making a read error possible. This chain links TRBV27 with TRBJ2-5; D gene ambiguous. Between the trimmed V and J ends, which lost 6 bases and 11 bases, there was a span of 16 bases. Germline-derived CDR1 and CDR2 are MNHEY and SMNVEV (reference sequence). The CDR3 covers 12 residues. CDR3 in DNA: TGTGCCAGCAGAAACAATCAGTTAGAGCAGTACTTC. As protein: CASRNNQLEQYF.

V is TRBV6-1 and J is TRBJ2-1, with 11 bases matching TRBD2. Germline V lookup: CDR1 MNHNS, CDR2 SASEGT. V shed 7 bases, J shed 10 bases, and the junction held 6 bases outside the gene matches. This CDR3 contains 13 residues. The chain's CDR3 is CASTSGRLYEQFF. For the CDR3, the DNA is TGTGCCAGCACTAGCGGGAGGCTTTACGAGCAGTTCTTC.

The V call is TRBV12-3 or TRBV12-4, the J call TRBJ1-5; no clear D gene. Trimming pared 1 base from V and 1 base from J, leaving 8 bases between. The CDR3 has 15 amino acids. The CDR3 nucleotides read TGTGCCAGCAGTTTAGGGGCAGGAAGCAATCAGCCCCAGCATTTT. It translates to CASSLGAGSNQPQHF.